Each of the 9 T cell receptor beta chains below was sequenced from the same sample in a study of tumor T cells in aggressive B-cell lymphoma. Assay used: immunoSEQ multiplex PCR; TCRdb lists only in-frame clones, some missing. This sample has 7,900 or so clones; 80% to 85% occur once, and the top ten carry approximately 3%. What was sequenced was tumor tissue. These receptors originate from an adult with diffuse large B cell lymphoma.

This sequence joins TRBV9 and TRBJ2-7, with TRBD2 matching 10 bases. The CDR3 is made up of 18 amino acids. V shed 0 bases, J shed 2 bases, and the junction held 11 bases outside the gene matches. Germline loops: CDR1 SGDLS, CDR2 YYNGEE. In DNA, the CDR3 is TGTGCCAGCAGCGTAGTCTCTAGCGGGAGTACGATTCCCTACGAGCAGTACTTC. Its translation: CASSVVSSGSTIPYEQYF.

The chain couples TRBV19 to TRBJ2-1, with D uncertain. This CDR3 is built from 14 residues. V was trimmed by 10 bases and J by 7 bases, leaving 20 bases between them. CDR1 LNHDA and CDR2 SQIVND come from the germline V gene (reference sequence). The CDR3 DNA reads TGTGCCACCACGAACTACGATAGGAGAAATGAGCAGTTCTTC. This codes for CATTNYDRRNEQFF.

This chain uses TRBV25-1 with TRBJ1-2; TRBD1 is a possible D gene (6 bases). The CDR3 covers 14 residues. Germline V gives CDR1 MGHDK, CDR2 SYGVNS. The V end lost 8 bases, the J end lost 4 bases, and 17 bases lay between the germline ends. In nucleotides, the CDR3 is TGTGCCAGCGAGGGTTGGACAGATAGCTATGGCTACACCTTC. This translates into CASEGWTDSYGYTF.

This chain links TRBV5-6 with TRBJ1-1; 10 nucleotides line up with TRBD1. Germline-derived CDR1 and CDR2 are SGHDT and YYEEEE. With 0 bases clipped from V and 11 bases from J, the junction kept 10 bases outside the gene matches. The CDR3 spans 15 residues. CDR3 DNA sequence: TGTGCCAGCAGCTTGGCCGGTACGGGACAGGGGTCGGCTTTCTTT. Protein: CASSLAGTGQGSAFF.

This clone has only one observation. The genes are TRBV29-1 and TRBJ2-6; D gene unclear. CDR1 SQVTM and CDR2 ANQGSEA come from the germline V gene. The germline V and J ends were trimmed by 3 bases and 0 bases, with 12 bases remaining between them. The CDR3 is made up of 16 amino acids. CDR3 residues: CSVEVDTASGANVLTF. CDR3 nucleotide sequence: TGCAGCGTTGAGGTAGACACGGCCTCTGGGGCCAACGTCCTGACTTTC.

The CDR3 protein is CASSLARQDLYTDTQYF. CDR3 nucleotides: TGCGCCAGCAGCTTAGCCCGACAGGACCTATACACAGATACGCAGTATTTT. The genes are TRBV5-1 and TRBJ2-3, with D perhaps TRBD1 (6 bases). V was trimmed by 2 bases and J by 2 bases, leaving 18 bases between them. The germline V gene encodes CDR1 SGHRS and CDR2 YFSETQ. This CDR3 spans 17 amino acids.

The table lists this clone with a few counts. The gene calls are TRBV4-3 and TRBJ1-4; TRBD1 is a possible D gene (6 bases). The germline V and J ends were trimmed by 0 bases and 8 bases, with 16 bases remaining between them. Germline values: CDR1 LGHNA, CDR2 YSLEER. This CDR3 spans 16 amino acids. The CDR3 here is CASSQDHGGRREKLFF. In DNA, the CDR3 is TGCGCCAGCAGCCAAGATCACGGGGGGCGAAGAGAAAAACTGTTTTTT.

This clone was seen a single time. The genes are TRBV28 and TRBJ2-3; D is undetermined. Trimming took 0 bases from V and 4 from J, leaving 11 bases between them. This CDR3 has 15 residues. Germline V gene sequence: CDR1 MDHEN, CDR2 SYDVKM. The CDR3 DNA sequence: TGTGCCAGCAGTTTATGGGGCAGGTCCCCAGATACGCAGTATTTT. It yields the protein CASSLWGRSPDTQYF.

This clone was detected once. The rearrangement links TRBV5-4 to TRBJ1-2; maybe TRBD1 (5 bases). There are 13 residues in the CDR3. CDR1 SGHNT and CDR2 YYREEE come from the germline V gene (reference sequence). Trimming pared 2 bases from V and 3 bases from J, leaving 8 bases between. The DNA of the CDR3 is TGTGCCAGCAGCTTCTGGGGGGACTATGGCTACACCTTC. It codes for CASSFWGDYGYTF.